This entry lists 14 T cell receptor beta chains sequenced from one sample in a study of cytomegalovirus exposure and HLA in healthy donors. 60 Vbeta and 13 Jbeta primers were used in PCR. TCRdb's table, derived via immunoSEQ multiplex PCR, lists solely in-frame clones and lacks some. The repertoire holds 130,000 or so clones, about 80% seen once, with around 1.5% in the top ten. Specimen: PBMCs. These receptors were taken from a woman between 18 and 29 years old in good health and CMV-seronegative.

The V gene is TRBV27, the J gene TRBJ2-3, with D perhaps matching TRBD1 (5 bases). CDR3 size: 14 residues. CDR1 is MNHEY, CDR2 SMNVEV, per germline (reference sequence). Trimming removed 3 bases from V and 2 bases from J, with 9 bases in between. CDR3: CASSLLDNTDTQYF. Written as DNA, the CDR3 is TGTGCCAGCAGTTTGTTGGACAACACAGATACGCAGTATTTT.

The chain links TRBV10-3 to TRBJ1-2, with D possibly matching TRBD1 (5 bases). Trimming shortened V by 10 bases and J by 5 bases, and 23 bases separated the two germline ends. This CDR3 has 15 residues. Germline CDR1 ENHRY, CDR2 SYGVKD. The CDR3 here is CATGDLARVGYGYTF. As DNA, the CDR3 is TGTGCCACGGGGGACCTCGCAAGGGTGGGTTATGGCTACACCTTC.

The chain uses TRBV2 and TRBJ1-4, with TRBD1 matching over 7 bases. Germline V gives CDR1 SNHLY, CDR2 FYNNEI. This CDR3 is 14 amino acids long. With 6 bases clipped from V and 8 bases from J, the junction kept 9 bases outside the gene matches. CDR3: CASRTKDRFEKLFF. The CDR3, as DNA: TGTGCCAGCAGAACAAAGGACAGGTTCGAAAAACTGTTTTTT.

This rearrangement joins TRBV6-5 to TRBJ2-7; 8 nucleotides line up with TRBD2. V trimming: 7 bases; J trimming: 3 bases; junction bases outside the gene matches: 5. The CDR3 has 13 amino acids. Germline CDR1 and CDR2: MNHEY and SVGAGI. The CDR3 DNA is TGTGCCAGCAAACTAGCGGAAAACTACGAGCAGTACTTC. Residues: CASKLAENYEQYF.

The rearrangement joins TRBV5-6 to TRBJ2-1; 7 bases are a match to TRBD2. The CDR3 runs 16 residues. After removal of 0 bases from V and 3 bases from J, the junction contained 6 bases not matched to a gene. CDR1 and CDR2 from the germline V gene are SGHDT and YYEEEE. In DNA, the CDR3 is TGTGCCAGCAGCTTGGAGCGGACTAGAGACTACAATGAGCAGTTCTTC. As protein: CASSLERTRDYNEQFF.

This clone was seen only once. The chain recombines TRBV6-6 with TRBJ2-3, with 8 bases matching TRBD1. This CDR3 is built from 15 residues. J was trimmed by 1 base and V by 6 bases; bases with no gene match: 6. Germline CDR1 reads MNHNY; CDR2 reads SVGAGI (reference sequence). CDR3 bases: TGTGCCAGCAGGCAGGGGGCTAGCGGCACAGATACGCAGTATTTT. Translated: CASRQGASGTDTQYF.

The chain recombines TRBV6-1 with TRBJ2-7; 7 nucleotides agree with TRBD1. In germline, CDR1 is MNHNS, CDR2 SASEGT. V lost 5 bases and J lost 1; bases outside the gene matches: 8. This CDR3 comprises 15 residues. The CDR3 is CASSTTGTASYEQYF. The CDR3 coding sequence is TGTGCCAGCAGTACCACCGGGACAGCTTCCTACGAGCAGTACTTC.

There are a few counts of this clone. V is TRBV11-2 and J is TRBJ2-7; TRBD2 matches 7 bases. J gave up 3 bases and V 5 bases, and 10 bases lay outside the gene matches. Germline V lookup: CDR1 SGHAT, CDR2 FQNNGV. The CDR3 sequence is 15 residues long. The CDR3 here is CASSVAGTTYYEQYF. CDR3 coding DNA: TGTGCCAGCAGCGTCGCCGGGACTACGTACTACGAGCAGTACTTC.

V usage is TRBV9 and J usage is TRBJ1-1; unclear D gene. This CDR3 spans 13 amino acids. Germline V lookup: CDR1 SGDLS, CDR2 YYNGEE. V was pared by 0 bases and J by 2 bases, with 5 bases between. DNA of the CDR3: TGTGCCAGCAGCGTAGACAGTAACACTGAAGCTTTCTTT. Its translation is CASSVDSNTEAFF.

The chain employs TRBV7-9 and TRBJ2-2, with 8 positions matching TRBD1. The germline V gene has CDR1 SEHNR and CDR2 FQNEAQ (reference sequence). V lost 5 bases, J lost 6 bases, and 14 bases stayed unmatched. This CDR3 has 17 residues. This CDR3 is CASSQNRQGKRAGELFF. CDR3 nucleotide sequence: TGTGCCAGCAGCCAAAATCGACAGGGGAAGAGGGCCGGGGAGCTGTTTTTT.

This chain joins TRBV7-6 and TRBJ2-1; tentatively, D is TRBD2 (5 bases). Germline V lookup: CDR1 SGHVS, CDR2 FNYEAQ. There are 16 residues in the CDR3. Trimming took 5 bases from V and 7 from J, leaving 21 bases between them. DNA for the CDR3: TGTGCCAGCAGCCCCTACGGGGAGAACACCGGGAATGAGCAGTTCTTC. It is translated as CASSPYGENTGNEQFF.

This chain uses TRBV9 with TRBJ2-1, with a tentative D call TRBD2 (6 bases). V lost 4 bases and J lost 6, with 17 bases in between. The CDR3 runs to 15 residues. Germline V gene data show CDR1 as SGDLS and CDR2 as YYNGEE. CDR3 DNA: TGTGCCAGCAGCCCCCATATGACTAGGCTCAATGAGCAGTTCTTC. This codes for CASSPHMTRLNEQFF.

This chain uses TRBV7-9 with TRBJ2-2; possible D gene TRBD2, 5 bases. Germline V lookup: CDR1 SEHNR, CDR2 FQNEAQ (reference sequence). The CDR3 length is 15 residues. V was pared by 8 bases and J by 6 bases, with 19 bases between. The CDR3 DNA follows: TGTGCCAGCCGTAGTAACCGGGGTGCACCCGGGGAGCTGTTTTTT. Residues: CASRSNRGAPGELFF.

The rearrangement uses TRBV5-1 and TRBJ1-5; TRBD1 might be the D (5 bases). Germline loops: CDR1 SGHRS, CDR2 YFSETQ. This CDR3 contains 15 residues. V shed 4 bases and J shed 4 bases, with 15 bases lying between them. The CDR3 bases are TGCGCCAGCAGCCCGATGGGGGGATTGAATCAGCCCCAGCATTTT. This gives the protein CASSPMGGLNQPQHF.